This T cell receptor beta chain was found in a study of OX40 agonist ivuxolimab in advanced cancers. Turning to the study itself: The treatment was a fully human IgG2 OX40 agonist, ivuxolimab. Patients with prior anti-PD-1, anti-PD-L1 or anti-CTLA-4 therapy were eligible; 35% to 45% had some.

Here immunoSEQ multiplex PCR was the method, and the copy in TCRdb shows in-frame clones only, minus some. The profile shows nearly 80,000 clones, just under 85% of them singletons. Germline values: CDR1 MDHEN, CDR2 SYDVKM. The CDR3 totals 15 residues. The J segment lost 3 bases and the V segment lost 3 bases, leaving 7 bases of the junction unmatched. The chain uses TRBV28 and TRBJ2-7; 8 bases map to TRBD1. Sequenced material: CD4+ or CD8+ T cells sorted from blood, taken in a trial of the OX40 agonist ivuxolimab. The sequence was obtained from an adult with an advanced solid tumor such as melanoma, head and neck, liver or kidney cancer. The CDR3 sequence is CASSFHGQGLYEQYF. CDR3 DNA sequence: TGTGCCAGCAGTTTCCATGGACAGGGCCTCTACGAGCAGTACTTC.